This TCR beta chain derives from a study of cytomegalovirus exposure and HLA in healthy donors. It was with 60 Vbeta and 13 Jbeta primers that the PCR ran. The repertoire was sequenced with immunoSEQ multiplex PCR; TCRdb's copy has only in-frame clones and lacks some. The sample shows 100,000 to 150,000 clones, 60% to 80% of them seen only once. The CDR3 is 13 residues long. V was clipped by 8 bases and J by 6 bases, with 13 bases between them. Germline CDR1 is SGHVS and CDR2 is FQNEAQ. The clonotype originates from a male donor in good health and CMV-seronegative. The gene calls are TRBV7-8 and TRBJ2-2; D gene ambiguous. Sequenced: PBMCs. CDR3 nucleotides: TGTGCCAGCCTCCTACCCCCGGCCGGGGAGCTGTTTTTT. Protein sequence: CASLLPPAGELFF. The full variable domain, in which reference TRBV7-8 and TRBJ2-2 provide the parts outside the CDR3, is GAGVSQSPRYKVAKRGQDVALRCDPISGHVSLFWYQQALGQGPEFLTYFQNEAQLDKSGLPSDRFFAERPEGSVSTLKIQRTQQEDSAVYLCASLLPPAGELFFGEGSRLTVL.